The source of this T cell receptor beta chain is a study of T-cell memory formation after mild COVID-19. In the study overall: TCR clustering was largely donor specific.

A single record per CDR3 protein comes from TCRdb applying MiXCR to the 5' RACE reads. The table has roughly 580,000 distinct CDR3 sequences, about 20% seen once. The CDR3 has 15 amino acids. V lost 0 bases and J 2 bases, leaving 11 bases between the germline ends. Per germline, CDR1 SEHNR and CDR2 FQNEAQ (reference sequence). The TCR originated in an adult woman who had mild COVID-19 (a few samples of this study predate the infection). Cell type and time point are not known. The specimen was PBMCs or a T cell subset sorted from them (not recorded which). The V and J genes are TRBV7-9 and TRBJ2-7; no definite D call. The CDR3 nucleotides read TGTGCCAGCAGCTTAGCCGGGCATAACCCCTACGAGCAGTACTTC. Its protein product is CASSLAGHNPYEQYF.